The entry below gives a single T cell receptor beta chain sequence along with its context. Germline lookup yields CDR1 MNHEY and CDR2 SMNVEV (reference sequence). The CDR3 contains 15 residues. Trimming pared 3 bases from V and 0 bases from J, leaving 10 bases between. This sample was taken from a study of blood T cell repertoires in COVID-19. Libraries were prepared by immunoSEQ multiplex PCR; TCRdb keeps only in-frame clonotypes and omits some of them. The sample shows roughly 170,000 clones, over 70% of them seen only once. The clonotype originates from a middle-aged woman with acute COVID-19. The rearrangement uses TRBV27 and TRBJ2-3; D is unclear. Sequenced: PBMCs or T cells enriched from blood (not recorded which). The CDR3 DNA reads TGTGCCAGCAGTTTCAGACTGGTGAGCACAGATACGCAGTATTTT. This translates into CASSFRLVSTDTQYF.